This T cell receptor beta chain came from a study of naive and memory T cell subsets. Two oligonucleotides, mixed equimolar, formed the beta constant-region primer covering TRBC1 and TRBC2. Nested alpha and beta constant-region primers with the SP2 primer drove four PCR rounds on ligated cDNA. TCRdb passed the UMI-ligation and nested PCR reads through MiXCR, listing each CDR3 protein once. The sample contains tens of thousands of distinct CDR3 sequences, more than 7% of which appear only once. The study, taken as a whole, reports: Clonotypes are single alpha or beta chains, not paired receptors.

Concerning this clonotype itself: Its antigen is not known.

The origin of this receptor is a human donor in good health. Sequencing was carried out using central memory CD8+ T cells from blood.

CDR3 DNA: TGTGCCAGCAGTTTACCGGGACAGTTTGACTATGGCTACACCTTC. Translation gives CASSLPGQFDYGYTF. The chain is built from TRBV28 and TRBJ1-2, with 7 bases fitting TRBD1. Germline values: CDR1 MDHEN, CDR2 SYDVKM. With 2 bases clipped from V and 3 bases from J, the junction kept 6 bases outside the gene matches. The CDR3 is 15 residues long.